These 30 T cell receptor beta chains originate from one sample sequenced in a study of blood T cell repertoires in COVID-19. Profiling relied on immunoSEQ multiplex PCR, and the TCRdb table lists in-frame clones only, not all of them. Here the sample spans around 140,000 clones, over 75% being singletons. Sequences were obtained from PBMCs or T cells enriched from blood (not recorded which). The receptors were gathered from a middle-aged man in a cohort exposed to, infected with or recovered from COVID-19 (not recorded which).

The CDR3: CASSLAQGWAHGYTF. CDR3 DNA: TGTGCCAGCAGCTTGGCCCAGGGGTGGGCTCATGGCTACACCTTC. The V and J genes are TRBV5-6 and TRBJ1-2; weak D call: TRBD1 (6 bases). Per germline, CDR1 SGHDT and CDR2 YYEEEE. The CDR3 sequence is 15 residues long. Trimming took off 0 bases at V and 6 bases at J, with 15 bases between the two ends.

This clone was counted between two and nine times. V is TRBV6-6 and J is TRBJ2-7; maybe TRBD1 (6 bases). CDR3 length: 15 residues. V was trimmed by 5 bases and J by 6 bases, leaving 20 bases between them. Germline V gene sequence: CDR1 MNHNY, CDR2 SVGAGI (reference sequence). CDR3 residues: CASSGGPDSASEQYF. Here the CDR3 DNA reads TGTGCCAGCAGTGGGGGCCCGGACAGTGCAAGCGAGCAGTACTTC.

V and J are TRBV4-3 and TRBJ2-7, with D possibly being TRBD2 (5 bases). The germline V gene encodes CDR1 LGHNA and CDR2 YSLEER. V lost 1 base and J lost 6, with 22 bases in between. The CDR3 loop spans 17 amino acids. CDR3 sequence: CASSQAASGETPIEQYF. CDR3 DNA sequence: TGCGCCAGCAGCCAAGCCGCCAGCGGTGAGACGCCTATCGAGCAGTACTTC.

The V call is TRBV27, the J call TRBJ1-3; weak D call: TRBD1 (5 bases). The germline CDR1 and CDR2 sequences are MNHEY and SMNVEV (reference sequence). Trimming removed 3 bases from V and 8 bases from J, with 11 bases in between. The CDR3 is made up of 13 amino acids. The DNA for the CDR3 is TGTGCCAGCAGTTTGGGGCCAGGGTACACCATATATTTT. It specifies CASSLGPGYTIYF.

This chain uses TRBV27 with TRBJ1-4; the match to TRBD1 covers 9 bases. The CDR3 totals 16 residues. CDR1 and CDR2 (germline): MNHEY, SMNVEV (reference sequence). The ends lost 5 bases at V and 12 bases at J; junction bases unmatched: 16. The CDR3 DNA is TGTGCCAGCAGTCCTACCGGAGGGGGACAGGGAGATCAACTGTTTTTT. The encoded protein is CASSPTGGGQGDQLFF.

This sequence joins TRBV9 and TRBJ2-1; TRBD1 matches 9 bases. The CDR3 loop spans 17 amino acids. Trimming cost V 0 bases and J 3 bases; bases outside gene matches: 7. Germline-derived CDR1 and CDR2 are SGDLS and YYNGEE. CDR3 in amino acids: CASSVVSGQGYYNEQFF. Written as DNA, the CDR3 is TGTGCCAGCAGCGTAGTATCCGGACAGGGGTACTACAATGAGCAGTTCTTC.

This sequence joins TRBV7-9 and TRBJ2-2; D is uncertain. Germline V lookup: CDR1 SEHNR, CDR2 FQNEAQ (reference sequence). The ends were cut back, 5 bases at V and 7 bases at J, with 14 bases in the middle. The CDR3 spans 14 residues. CDR3: CASSPTTQSGELFF. CDR3 coding DNA: TGTGCCAGCAGCCCCACTACCCAGAGCGGGGAGCTGTTTTTT.

V and J are TRBV9 and TRBJ2-3, with TRBD2 matching over 10 bases. The V and J ends lost 4 bases and 6 bases, in that order; junction bases with no gene match: 8. The CDR3 is 15 residues long. Germline V gene lookup returns CDR1 SGDLS and CDR2 YYNGEE. The DNA of the CDR3 is TGTGCCAGCAGCCCTCTAGCGGGAGTTGGGGATACGCAGTATTTT. It is translated as CASSPLAGVGDTQYF.

In its sample, this clone was seen a few times. The chain has TRBV3-1 (or the pseudogene TRBV3-2) and TRBJ1-6; D is undetermined. V shed 1 base and J shed 9 bases, with 10 bases lying between them. Germline CDR1 LGHDT, CDR2 YNNKEL (reference sequence). This CDR3 region has 14 residues. This CDR3 reads CASSQGAGSSPLHF. The CDR3 DNA follows: TGTGCCAGCAGCCAAGGGGCGGGGAGTTCACCCCTCCACTTT.

Here the CDR3 DNA reads TGTGCCACCAGCAGAGCTGCGGGAGGGTCGAACAATGAGCAGTTCTTC. Its protein product is CATSRAAGGSNNEQFF. The chain uses TRBV15 and TRBJ2-1, with 9 bases aligning to TRBD2. This CDR3 spans 16 amino acids. V dropped 1 base and J dropped 5; count of bases not matched to a gene: 6. The germline CDR1 and CDR2 sequences are LNHNV and YYDKDF (reference sequence).

This clone was counted once. This sequence joins TRBV7-2 and TRBJ1-1; D uncertain. V dropped 5 bases and J dropped 8 bases, with 12 bases sitting between them. Germline CDR1 reads SGHTA; CDR2 reads FQGNSA. This CDR3 is 12 amino acids long. The CDR3: CASSLWTDEAFF. CDR3 in DNA: TGTGCCAGCAGCCTGTGGACTGACGAAGCTTTCTTT.

The chain uses TRBV3-1 (or the pseudogene TRBV3-2) and TRBJ2-7; D is perhaps TRBD2 (6 bases). The CDR3 runs to 14 residues. Germline lookup yields CDR1 LGHDT and CDR2 YNNKEL (reference sequence). V lost 1 base, J lost 7 bases, and 14 bases lay in between. DNA of the CDR3: TGTGCCAGCAGCCAAGTCCACCAGGGAGGTGAGCAGTACTTC. This sequence encodes CASSQVHQGGEQYF.

J is TRBJ2-2 and V is TRBV18, with 13 bases identical to TRBD2. Per the germline V gene, CDR1 is KGHSH and CDR2 is LQKENI. J was trimmed by 4 bases and V by 2 bases; bases with no gene match: 7. This CDR3 is 18 amino acids long. This chain's CDR3 is CASSPGLAGVSSTGELFF. Written as DNA, the CDR3 is TGTGCCAGCTCACCAGGACTAGCGGGAGTATCGAGCACCGGGGAGCTGTTTTTT.

V is TRBV5-1 and J is TRBJ1-2; tentatively, D is TRBD1 (5 bases). CDR3 length equals 17 residues. V lost 2 bases to trimming and J lost 4 bases, with 21 bases between them. Germline CDR1 is SGHRS and CDR2 is YFSETQ. In DNA form, the CDR3 reads TGCGCCAGCAGCTTAAATTTTCGTTCGGGGGAGAGCTATGGCTACACCTTC. Protein product: CASSLNFRSGESYGYTF.

This clone appeared many times. This sequence joins TRBV27 and TRBJ1-2; 8 nucleotides line up with TRBD1. Germline V CDR1 and CDR2: MNHEY, SMNVEV (reference sequence). The V gene end was trimmed by 0 bases and the J gene end by 8 bases; junction bases not matched to a gene: 11. CDR3 length: 16 amino acids. CDR3 DNA: TGTGCCAGCAGTTTATCATCCGGACAGGGCGGTCGGGGCTACACCTTC. Amino acids: CASSLSSGQGGRGYTF.

The sample holds a few counts of this clone. The V and J genes are TRBV9 and TRBJ2-4, with a possible D match to TRBD2 (5 bases). Germline V lookup: CDR1 SGDLS, CDR2 YYNGEE. This CDR3 spans 14 amino acids. With 2 bases removed from V and 16 bases from J, the gap between germline ends came to 22 bases. The CDR3 reads CASSVISDTPEVYF. Written as DNA, the CDR3 is TGTGCCAGCAGCGTGATAAGCGACACCCCGGAGGTCTACTTC.

About this clone itself: Other DNA variants within this sample encode the same CDR3. The V gene is TRBV9, the J gene TRBJ2-7; 9 bases are shared with TRBD1. J gave up 2 bases and V 0 bases, and 0 bases lay outside the gene matches. The germline gives CDR1 SGDLS, CDR2 YYNGEE. This CDR3 spans 14 amino acids. The CDR3 sequence: CASSVGQGAYEQYF. As DNA, the CDR3 is TGTGCCAGCAGCGTAGGACAGGGGGCCTACGAGCAGTACTTC.

V is TRBV11-2 and J is TRBJ2-3; TRBD2 is a possible D gene (5 bases). This CDR3 is 15 amino acids long. CDR1 and CDR2 (germline): SGHAT, FQNNGV. V lost 0 bases and J lost 4, with 11 bases in between. The CDR3 spells CASSLDEKGADTQYF. The CDR3, as DNA: TGTGCCAGCAGCTTAGACGAGAAGGGAGCAGATACGCAGTATTTT.

The V and J genes are TRBV2 and TRBJ1-1, with 9 nucleotides matching TRBD1. The CDR3 runs 14 residues. The V and J ends lost 5 bases and 8 bases, in that order; junction bases with no gene match: 9. Germline V gives CDR1 SNHLY, CDR2 FYNNEI. The CDR3 DNA follows: TGTGCCAGCAGTTCCCGGGACAGGGTAACCGAAGCTTTCTTT. Encoded protein: CASSSRDRVTEAFF. Full variable domain (outside the CDR3, taken from reference TRBV2 and TRBJ1-1): EPEVTQTPSHQVTQMGQEVILRCVPISNHLYFYWYRQILGQKVEFLVSFYNNEISEKSEIFDDQFSVERPDGSNFTLKIRSTKLEDSAMYFCASSSRDRVTEAFFGQGTRLTVV.

V gene TRBV10-3 combines with J gene TRBJ2-2; TRBD1 agrees at 7 bases. The CDR3 is made up of 12 amino acids. J gave up 6 bases and V 8 bases, and 3 bases lay outside the gene matches. Germline lookup yields CDR1 ENHRY and CDR2 SYGVKD. The CDR3 loop reads CAIATGAGELFF. In DNA, the CDR3 is TGTGCCATCGCAACAGGGGCCGGGGAGCTGTTTTTT.

V and J are TRBV30 and TRBJ1-3, with a possible D match to TRBD1 (6 bases). Trimming cost V 0 bases and J 1 base, with 19 bases left between them. This CDR3 comprises 18 residues. Germline lookup yields CDR1 GTSNPN and CDR2 SVGIG (reference sequence). In DNA, the CDR3 is TGTGCCTGGAGTGTACCACAGGGACCCCGTTATTCTGGAAACACCATATATTTT. Encoded protein: CAWSVPQGPRYSGNTIYF.

V usage is TRBV4-3 and J usage is TRBJ2-3; no reliable D call. The CDR3 extends over 15 amino acids. Germline V gene lookup returns CDR1 LGHNA and CDR2 YSLEER. Trimming took off 1 base at V and 0 bases at J, with 8 bases between the two ends. The chain's CDR3 is CASSQVWASTDTQYF. In nucleotides, the CDR3 is TGCGCCAGCAGCCAAGTGTGGGCTAGCACAGATACGCAGTATTTT.

V and J are TRBV9 and TRBJ2-3; D not resolved. Germline lookup yields CDR1 SGDLS and CDR2 YYNGEE. CDR3 size: 12 residues. Trimming removed 3 bases at V and 6 bases at J, with 8 bases between. CDR3 sequence: CASSAVEDTQYF. The CDR3 DNA is TGTGCCAGCAGCGCCGTGGAGGATACGCAGTATTTT.

Comments on this clone: Within the sample, other DNA sequences also encode this same CDR3. The rearrangement links TRBV7-2 to TRBJ2-7; TRBD1 matches at 7 bases. Unmatched junction bases numbered 4, after V lost 3 bases and J lost 2 bases. The CDR3 covers 14 residues. CDR1 is SGHTA, CDR2 FQGNSA, per germline. DNA for the CDR3: TGTGCCAGCAGCTTCGGGACAGCTACCTACGAGCAGTACTTC. It specifies CASSFGTATYEQYF.

The chain links TRBV2 to TRBJ2-5; 10 bases align to TRBD1. The junction had 7 bases not matched to a gene; V was cut back by 1 base and J by 11 bases. Germline V CDR1 and CDR2: SNHLY, FYNNEI. The length of the CDR3 is 14 residues. The CDR3 reads CASSEGQGALPQYF. In nucleotides, the CDR3 is TGTGCCAGCAGTGAAGGACAGGGGGCCCTCCCGCAGTACTTC.

The rearrangement uses TRBV7-8 and TRBJ2-2, with a tentative D call TRBD2 (7 bases). The CDR3 contains 16 residues. In germline, CDR1 is SGHVS, CDR2 FQNEAQ. V lost 5 bases, J lost 4 bases, and 17 bases lay in between. The CDR3 spells CASSPRGAGVTGELFF. The CDR3 DNA sequence: TGTGCCAGCAGCCCTCGGGGGGCGGGAGTCACCGGGGAGCTGTTTTTT.

In regard to this clone: Being one base from a much bigger clone, this may be a read error. The chain employs TRBV14 and TRBJ2-7; D not resolved. The CDR3 loop spans 12 amino acids. Germline-derived CDR1 and CDR2 are SGHDN and FVKESK. V lost 4 bases to trimming and J lost 0 bases, with 4 bases between them. The CDR3 sequence: CASSRSSYEQYF. The CDR3 DNA reads as TGTGCCAGCAGCCGGAGCTCCTACGAGCAGTACTTC.

The V and J genes are TRBV7-2 and TRBJ1-2; 8 bases match TRBD1. The germline CDR1 and CDR2 sequences are SGHTA and FQGNSA. Unmatched junction bases numbered 8, after V lost 3 bases and J lost 5 bases. The CDR3 contains 15 residues. The CDR3 region is CASSFGTGLLYGYTF. The CDR3 nucleotides read TGTGCCAGCAGCTTTGGGACAGGCCTTCTATATGGCTACACCTTC. The whole variable domain, remainder taken from reference TRBV7-2 and TRBJ1-2, is GAGVSQSPSNKVTEKGKDVELRCDPISGHTALYWYRQSLGQGLEFLIYFQGNSAPDKSGLPSDRFSAERTGGSVSTLTIQRTQQEDSAVYLCASSFGTGLLYGYTFGSGTRLTVV.

The chain joins TRBV9 to TRBJ2-5, with 10 bases identical to TRBD2. This CDR3 has 15 amino acids. Looked up from germline, CDR1 is SGDLS and CDR2 is YYNGEE. Trimming removed 2 bases from V and 1 base from J; junction bases left unmatched: 2. The CDR3 loop reads CASSVLAGAQETQYF. The CDR3 nucleotides are TGTGCCAGCAGCGTGCTAGCGGGGGCCCAAGAGACCCAGTACTTC. Supplemented by reference TRBV9 and TRBJ2-5, the full variable domain reads DSGVTQTPKHLITATGQRVTLRCSPRSGDLSVYWYQQSLDQGLQFLIQYYNGEERAKGNILERFSAQQFPDLHSELNLSSLELGDSALYFCASSVLAGAQETQYFGPGTRLLVL.

This clone appeared a few times. V gene TRBV3-1 (or the pseudogene TRBV3-2) combines with J gene TRBJ1-3; D is unresolved. CDR3 length equals 16 residues. Germline V lookup: CDR1 LGHDT, CDR2 YNNKEL (reference sequence). With 2 bases removed from V and 1 base from J, the gap between germline ends came to 12 bases. The CDR3 coding sequence is TGTGCCAGCAGCCAAACGCCACGTAGTTCTGGAAACACCATATATTTT. This sequence encodes CASSQTPRSSGNTIYF.